The rows below give T cell receptor beta chains drawn from one sample of a study of cytomegalovirus exposure and HLA in healthy donors. Only in-frame clones appear in the TCRdb table, and some are missing; sequencing was by immunoSEQ multiplex PCR. The sample carries roughly 120,000 clones, 88% recorded once. The sequenced sample consisted of PBMCs. Receptors originate from a young man in good health and CMV-seronegative. CDR3s include the opening cysteine and the closing phenylalanine or tryptophan. Each record gives: J gene, D gene, clone size, V gene, CDR3 DNA, CDR3 protein. A D gene is named only where the DNA matches it firmly. Not all rows give a size; the values are once, few, many and, for expanded clones, a class.

j_call: TRBJ2-7
d_call: TRBD2
clone_size: -
v_call: TRBV19
cdr3_nt: TGTGCCAGTAGTTCAGGACTAGCCTTCGAGCAGTACTTC
cdr3_aa: CASSSGLAFEQYF

j_call: TRBJ2-7
d_call: TRBD2
clone_size: -
v_call: TRBV6-6
cdr3_nt: TGTGCCAGCAGTCACCAGAGCGGGGGGGCTCGTAACGAGCAGTACTTC
cdr3_aa: CASSHQSGGARNEQYF

j_call: TRBJ1-1
d_call: -
clone_size: -
v_call: TRBV7-9
cdr3_nt: TGTGCCAGCAGCTCGCGGACAGTAGACACTGAAGCTTTCTTT
cdr3_aa: CASSSRTVDTEAFF

j_call: TRBJ1-2
d_call: -
clone_size: few
v_call: TRBV7-2
cdr3_nt: TGTGCCAGCAGCTCAATACAAACAGGAGGCTACACCTTC
cdr3_aa: CASSSIQTGGYTF

j_call: TRBJ2-7
d_call: -
clone_size: few
v_call: TRBV2
cdr3_nt: TGTGCCAGCAGTGATAGCTACGAGCAGTACTTC
cdr3_aa: CASSDSYEQYF

j_call: TRBJ1-5
d_call: -
clone_size: -
v_call: TRBV19
cdr3_nt: TGTGCCAGTAGCAATCCCCCAGGCAATCAGCCCCAGCATTTT
cdr3_aa: CASSNPPGNQPQHF

j_call: TRBJ1-5
d_call: -
clone_size: -
v_call: TRBV5-8
cdr3_nt: TGTGCCAGCAGTTTAACAGCCCAGCATTTT
cdr3_aa: CASSLTAQHF

j_call: TRBJ2-7
d_call: TRBD2
clone_size: -
v_call: TRBV29-1
cdr3_nt: TGCAGCGTGAGGGGACTAGCACTCGACGAGCAGTACTTC
cdr3_aa: CSVRGLALDEQYF

j_call: TRBJ1-5
d_call: -
clone_size: -
v_call: TRBV6-5
cdr3_nt: TGTGCCAGCAGTCGAGACAGGAATAGCAATCAGCCCCAGCATTTT
cdr3_aa: CASSRDRNSNQPQHF

j_call: TRBJ1-1
d_call: -
clone_size: -
v_call: TRBV11-3
cdr3_nt: TGTGCCAGCAGCTTAGATCCGGGGATTGGGGTAGCGAACACTGAAGCTTTCTTT
cdr3_aa: CASSLDPGIGVANTEAFF

j_call: TRBJ2-7
d_call: TRBD1
clone_size: -
v_call: TRBV28
cdr3_nt: TGTGCCAGCAGTTCCGGGACAGGGGGTAGGTACGAGCAGTACTTC
cdr3_aa: CASSSGTGGRYEQYF

j_call: TRBJ1-2
d_call: TRBD1
clone_size: -
v_call: TRBV7-9
cdr3_nt: TGTGCCAGCACCCGGACGGGACAGGGAATGGGCTACACCTTC
cdr3_aa: CASTRTGQGMGYTF

j_call: TRBJ1-6
d_call: TRBD1
clone_size: -
v_call: TRBV18
cdr3_nt: TGTGCCAGCTCACCAACTGACAGGGATTCACCCCTCCACTTT
cdr3_aa: CASSPTDRDSPLHF

j_call: TRBJ2-1
d_call: TRBD2
clone_size: few
v_call: TRBV10-2
cdr3_nt: TGCGCCAGCACCCTTACTAGCGGGCATTCCTACAATGAGCAGTTCTTC
cdr3_aa: CASTLTSGHSYNEQFF

j_call: TRBJ1-5
d_call: -
clone_size: -
v_call: TRBV9
cdr3_nt: TGTGCCAGCAGCGTAGCAGGTGATAGCAATCAGCCCCAGCATTTT
cdr3_aa: CASSVAGDSNQPQHF

j_call: TRBJ2-7
d_call: -
clone_size: -
v_call: TRBV18
cdr3_nt: TGTGCCAGCTCACCAGGGGCGCGGACGGCCTCCTACGAGCAGTACTTC
cdr3_aa: CASSPGARTASYEQYF

j_call: TRBJ1-6
d_call: -
clone_size: -
v_call: TRBV4-3
cdr3_nt: TGCGCCAGCAGCCAAGATATGGGAGGGTCCTATAATTCACCCCTCCACTTT
cdr3_aa: CASSQDMGGSYNSPLHF

j_call: TRBJ2-3
d_call: -
clone_size: -
v_call: TRBV5-6
cdr3_nt: TGTGCCAGCAGCTTAGCCAGCACAGATACGCAGTATTTT
cdr3_aa: CASSLASTDTQYF

j_call: TRBJ1-6
d_call: -
clone_size: -
v_call: TRBV6-1
cdr3_nt: TGTGCCAGCAGAGGACAGAGCAATTCACCCCTCCACTTT
cdr3_aa: CASRGQSNSPLHF